The source of this T cell receptor (beta chain) is a study of shared clonotypes between healthy human individuals. The CDR3 contains 15 residues. V lost 5 bases to trimming and J lost 6 bases; unmatched junction nucleotides: 11. Germline V lookup: CDR1 LNHDA, CDR2 SQIVND (reference sequence). For each subset, genomic DNA was distributed in equal portions over several immunoSEQ plates. In the source study's methods: ImmunoSEQ gave junction-only sequences without quality scores, so filtering differed. Only in-frame clones appear in the TCRdb table, and some are missing; sequencing was by immunoSEQ multiplex PCR. D and trimming come from the DNA, and the V and J calls and clone size come from that table. The table includes 550,000 to 600,000 clones, just over 75% detected once. Participating donors were healthy, HIV-negative adults free of recent acute infections or vaccinations. Approximately 90 million PBMCs were counted before genomic DNA extraction.

J is TRBJ2-7 and V is TRBV19; TRBD1 matches at 9 bases. The TCR originated in a woman aged 40 to 50 in good health. Some clones in this sample may be carry-over from other donors' samples. Source material: PBMCs. The DNA of the CDR3 is TGTGCCAGTAGTCCATTGGGACAGGGTGCCGCCGAGCAGTACTTC. Translating it yields CASSPLGQGAAEQYF.